This T cell receptor (beta chain) is drawn from a study of blood T cell repertoires in COVID-19. The CDR3 consists of 17 residues. Germline CDR1 and CDR2: SGHAT and FQNNGV. The V and J ends lost 5 bases and 11 bases respectively, with 27 bases between them. The data were produced by immunoSEQ multiplex PCR, yet TCRdb's version contains in-frame clones alone and is incomplete. Of 200,000 to 300,000 clones listed, approximately 84% are singletons. This receptor was taken from a man aged 50-60 years with acute or convalescent COVID-19. Sample: peripheral blood. The chain uses TRBV11-2 and TRBJ1-4; D may be TRBD1 (5 bases). This chain's CDR3 is CASSPHRGAGSLGKLFF. CDR3 nucleotides: TGTGCCAGCAGCCCCCATAGGGGCGCAGGCTCGTTGGGGAAACTGTTTTTT.